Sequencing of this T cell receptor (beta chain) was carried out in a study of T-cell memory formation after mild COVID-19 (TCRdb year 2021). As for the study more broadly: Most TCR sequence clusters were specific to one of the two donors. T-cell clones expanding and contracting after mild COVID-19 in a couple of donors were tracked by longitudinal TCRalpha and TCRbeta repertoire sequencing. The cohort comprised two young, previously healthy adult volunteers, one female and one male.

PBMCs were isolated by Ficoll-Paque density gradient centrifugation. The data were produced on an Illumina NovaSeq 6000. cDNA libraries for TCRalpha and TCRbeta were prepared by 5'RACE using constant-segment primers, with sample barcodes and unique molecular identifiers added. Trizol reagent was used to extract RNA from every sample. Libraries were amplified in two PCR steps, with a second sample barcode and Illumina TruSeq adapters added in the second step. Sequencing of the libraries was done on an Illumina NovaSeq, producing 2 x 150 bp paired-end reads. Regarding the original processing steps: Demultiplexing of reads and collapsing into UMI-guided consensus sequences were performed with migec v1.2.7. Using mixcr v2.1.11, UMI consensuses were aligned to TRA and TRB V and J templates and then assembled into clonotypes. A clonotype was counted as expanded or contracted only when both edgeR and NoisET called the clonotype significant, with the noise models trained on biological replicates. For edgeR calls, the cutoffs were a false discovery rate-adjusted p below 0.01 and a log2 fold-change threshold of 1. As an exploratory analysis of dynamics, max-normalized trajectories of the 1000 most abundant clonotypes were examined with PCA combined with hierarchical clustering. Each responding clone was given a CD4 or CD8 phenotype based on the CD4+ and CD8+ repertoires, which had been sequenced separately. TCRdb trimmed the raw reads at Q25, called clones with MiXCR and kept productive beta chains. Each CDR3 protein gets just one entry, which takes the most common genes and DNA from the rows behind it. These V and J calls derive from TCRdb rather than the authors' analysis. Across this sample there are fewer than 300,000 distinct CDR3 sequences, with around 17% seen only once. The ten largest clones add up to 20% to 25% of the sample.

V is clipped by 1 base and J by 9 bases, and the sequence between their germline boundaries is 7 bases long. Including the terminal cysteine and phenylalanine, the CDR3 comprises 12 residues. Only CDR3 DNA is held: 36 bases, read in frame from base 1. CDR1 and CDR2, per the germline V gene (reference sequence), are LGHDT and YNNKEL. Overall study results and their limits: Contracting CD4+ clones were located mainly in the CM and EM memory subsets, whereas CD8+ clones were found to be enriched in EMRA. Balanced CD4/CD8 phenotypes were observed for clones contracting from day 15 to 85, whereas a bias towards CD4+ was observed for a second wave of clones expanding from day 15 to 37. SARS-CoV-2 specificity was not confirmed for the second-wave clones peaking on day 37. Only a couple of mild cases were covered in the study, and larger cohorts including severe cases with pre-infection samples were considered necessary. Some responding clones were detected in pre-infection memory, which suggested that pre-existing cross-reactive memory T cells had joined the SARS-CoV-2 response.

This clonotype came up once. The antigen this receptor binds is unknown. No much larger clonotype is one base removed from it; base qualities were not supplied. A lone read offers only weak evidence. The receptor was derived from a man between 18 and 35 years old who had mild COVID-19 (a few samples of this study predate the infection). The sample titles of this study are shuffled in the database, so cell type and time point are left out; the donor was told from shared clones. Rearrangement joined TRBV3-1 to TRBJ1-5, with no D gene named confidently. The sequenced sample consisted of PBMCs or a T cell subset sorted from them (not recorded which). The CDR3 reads CASSQGFGPQHF. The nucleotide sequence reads TGTGCCAGCAGCCAAGGGTTCGGGCCCCAGCATTTT.